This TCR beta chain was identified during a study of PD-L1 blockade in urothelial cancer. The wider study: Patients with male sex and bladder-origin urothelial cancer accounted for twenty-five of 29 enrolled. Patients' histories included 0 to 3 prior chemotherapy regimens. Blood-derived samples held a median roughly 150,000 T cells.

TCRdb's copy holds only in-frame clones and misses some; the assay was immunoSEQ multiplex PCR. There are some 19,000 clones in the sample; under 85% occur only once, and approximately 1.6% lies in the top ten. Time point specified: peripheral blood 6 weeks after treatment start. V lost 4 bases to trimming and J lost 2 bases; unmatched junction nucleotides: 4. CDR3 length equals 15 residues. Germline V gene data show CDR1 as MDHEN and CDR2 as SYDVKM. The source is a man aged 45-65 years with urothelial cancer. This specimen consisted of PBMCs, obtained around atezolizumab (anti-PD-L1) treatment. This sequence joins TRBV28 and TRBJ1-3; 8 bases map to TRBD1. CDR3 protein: CASSSTGAAGNTIYF. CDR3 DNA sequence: TGTGCCAGCAGTTCGACAGGGGCGGCTGGAAACACCATATATTTT.